The rows below give T cell receptor beta chains drawn from one sample of a study of blood T cell repertoires in COVID-19. Sequencing was performed with immunoSEQ multiplex PCR; in TCRdb, only in-frame clones are kept and a portion is missing. Of 180,000 or so clones listed, roughly 80% were seen once; the top ten hold 9.5% to 12%. Sequencing used peripheral blood. Receptors originate from a woman in her thirties or forties with COVID-19, enrolled during active disease. CDR3s include the opening cysteine and the closing phenylalanine or tryptophan.

j_gene | v_gene | CDR3aa
TRBJ2-1 | TRBV6-1 | CASSEWVGGRYNEQFF
TRBJ1-1 | TRBV27 | CASSLRGSEAFF
TRBJ2-3 | TRBV18 | CASSPWQGTDTQYF
TRBJ1-4 | TRBV6-5 | CASSYSTTNEKLFF
TRBJ1-5 | TRBV7-9 | CASSLGGGVQPQHF
TRBJ2-3 | TRBV3-1/TRBV3-2 | CASSQSGTGVTDTQYF
TRBJ1-4 | TRBV20-1 | CSASAHRTLFF
TRBJ1-4 | TRBV5-6 | CASSRDRLGKLFF
TRBJ1-5 | TRBV12-3/TRBV12-4 | CASRGTGNQPQHF
TRBJ2-3 | TRBV29-1 | CSVEGGTSLHTDTQYF
TRBJ2-1 | TRBV29-1 | CSSGLNNEQFF
TRBJ2-5 | TRBV6-5 | CASSHGLAGETQYF
TRBJ1-6 | TRBV7-9 | CASSGESSYNSPLHF
TRBJ2-1 | TRBV6-6 | CASRIQASHTYNEQFF
TRBJ2-6 | TRBV19 | CASNPGNSGANVLTF
TRBJ2-7 | TRBV27 | CASSSTGSSSYEQYF
TRBJ1-5 | TRBV19 | CASSILPGTSGEPQHF
TRBJ1-6 | TRBV19 | CASSMESSYNSPLHF
TRBJ1-2 | TRBV19 | CASSPGTGFGYGYTF
TRBJ1-1 | TRBV13 | CASSFPSENTEAFF
TRBJ2-2 | TRBV28 | CATAGWRLNTGELFF
TRBJ2-1 | TRBV11-1 | CASSLPFGSNEQFF
TRBJ1-3 | TRBV19 | CASSIPGAASGNTIYF
TRBJ2-7 | TRBV27 | CASRMTGIGETYEQYF
TRBJ1-5 | TRBV6-6 | CASNLDRGGNQPQHF
TRBJ2-1 | TRBV2 | CASSGDRGNEQFF
TRBJ2-3 | TRBV5-1 | CASSFFGTGTDTQYF